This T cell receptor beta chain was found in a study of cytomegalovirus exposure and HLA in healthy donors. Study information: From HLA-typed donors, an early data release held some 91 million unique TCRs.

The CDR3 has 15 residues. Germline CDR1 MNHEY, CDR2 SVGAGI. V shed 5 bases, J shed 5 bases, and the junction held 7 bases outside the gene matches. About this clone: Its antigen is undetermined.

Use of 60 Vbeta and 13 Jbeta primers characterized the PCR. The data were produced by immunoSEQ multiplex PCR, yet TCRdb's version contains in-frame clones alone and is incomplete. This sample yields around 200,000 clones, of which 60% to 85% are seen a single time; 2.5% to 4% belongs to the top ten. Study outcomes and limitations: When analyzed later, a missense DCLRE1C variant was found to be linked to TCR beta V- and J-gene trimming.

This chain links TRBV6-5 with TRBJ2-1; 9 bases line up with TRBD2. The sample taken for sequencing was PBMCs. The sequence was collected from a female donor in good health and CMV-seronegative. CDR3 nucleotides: TGTGCCAGCAGTCCCAGCGGGGGGATTCACAATGAGCAGTTCTTC. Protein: CASSPSGGIHNEQFF.